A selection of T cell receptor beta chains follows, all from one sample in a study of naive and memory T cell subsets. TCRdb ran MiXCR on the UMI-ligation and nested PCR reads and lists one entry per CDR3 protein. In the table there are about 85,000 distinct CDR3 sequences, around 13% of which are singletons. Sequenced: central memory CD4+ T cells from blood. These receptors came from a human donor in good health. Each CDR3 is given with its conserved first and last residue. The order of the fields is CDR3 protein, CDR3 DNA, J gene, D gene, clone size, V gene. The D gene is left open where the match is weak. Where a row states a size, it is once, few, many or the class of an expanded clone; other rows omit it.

CSAVFAGVREQYF,TGCAGCGCCGTCTTTGCGGGGGTACGGGAGCAGTACTTC,TRBJ2-7,TRBD2,-,TRBV29-1
CASIPGAASGSGDTQYF,TGTGCCAGCATCCCCGGCGCTGCTAGCGGTTCCGGAGATACGCAGTATTTT,TRBJ2-3,TRBD2,many,TRBV12-3/TRBV12-4
CSAQDRGGTGELFF,TGCAGTGCTCAGGACAGGGGTGGGACCGGGGAGCTGTTTTTT,TRBJ2-2,TRBD1,many,TRBV20-1
CASRDSGSTYGYTF,TGTGCCAGCAGGGATTCAGGGTCGACCTATGGCTACACCTTC,TRBJ1-2,-,-,TRBV25-1
CASSPGQGLSYEQYF,TGCGCCAGCAGCCCGGGACAGGGGCTTTCCTACGAGCAGTACTTC,TRBJ2-7,TRBD1,-,TRBV5-1
CAWSPDAGREKLFF,TGTGCCTGGAGCCCTGACGCGGGGAGGGAAAAACTGTTTTTT,TRBJ1-4,-,-,TRBV30
CASSQDSRSTDTQYF,TGTGCCAGCAGCCAAGATTCCCGGAGCACAGATACGCAGTATTTT,TRBJ2-3,-,few,TRBV3-1
CASSPGRGQSDTQYF,TGTGCCAGCAGCCCCGGCAGGGGGCAGTCAGATACGCAGTATTTT,TRBJ2-3,TRBD1,-,TRBV5-4
CASSSFKGNQPQHF,TGTGCCAGCAGCTCCTTTAAGGGCAATCAGCCCCAGCATTTT,TRBJ1-5,-,many,TRBV7-9
CSARDRSDRLARDTQYF,TGCAGTGCTAGAGATCGGTCGGATAGGCTAGCAAGGGATACGCAGTATTTT,TRBJ2-3,-,many,TRBV20-1
CASSPRGGGEQYF,TGTGCCAGCAGCCCAAGGGGGGGAGGCGAGCAGTACTTC,TRBJ2-7,-,few,TRBV3-1
CASSYSLGQGNQPQHF,TGTGCCAGCAGCTATAGTTTAGGACAGGGCAATCAGCCCCAGCATTTT,TRBJ1-5,TRBD1,few,TRBV7-2
CASSPQYQETQYF,TGTGCCAGCAGCCCACAGTACCAAGAGACCCAGTACTTC,TRBJ2-5,-,many,TRBV6-2/TRBV6-3
CASSQGRWGDSTDTQYF,TGCGCCAGCAGCCAAGGACGGTGGGGGGATAGCACAGATACGCAGTATTTT,TRBJ2-3,-,-,TRBV4-3
CASSLSTKKETQYF,TGTGCCAGCAGTTTATCCACTAAAAAAGAGACCCAGTACTTC,TRBJ2-5,-,few,TRBV12-3/TRBV12-4
CASSPLSAYEQYF,TGTGCCAGCAGCCCCCTCTCAGCCTACGAGCAGTACTTC,TRBJ2-7,-,few,TRBV2
CSVVTDSYYGYTF,TGCAGCGTTGTCACGGACAGCTACTATGGCTACACCTTC,TRBJ1-2,-,-,TRBV29-1
CASSRLRDRAMNTEAFF,TGTGCCAGCAGCCGCTTACGCGACAGGGCAATGAACACTGAAGCTTTCTTT,TRBJ1-1,TRBD1,-,TRBV7-9
CASSLIQGAFEAFF,TGTGCCAGCAGCTTAATCCAGGGGGCGTTTGAAGCTTTCTTT,TRBJ1-1,TRBD1,few,TRBV11-2
CASSQEGQGGVTQYF,TGCGCCAGCAGCCAAGAGGGACAGGGGGGGGTGACCCAGTACTTC,TRBJ2-5,TRBD1,few,TRBV4-1
CASSPRDRGRGNTIYF,TGCGCCAGCAGCCCGAGGGACAGGGGAAGGGGAAACACCATATATTTT,TRBJ1-3,TRBD1,few,TRBV4-1
CSARPGTSGRAPFYEQYF,TGCAGTGCTAGACCTGGGACTAGCGGGAGGGCCCCCTTTTACGAGCAGTACTTC,TRBJ2-7,TRBD2,-,TRBV20-1
CASSGRGEDTQYF,TGTGCCAGCAGCGGCCGAGGTGAAGATACGCAGTATTTT,TRBJ2-3,-,once,TRBV21-1
CASSQGRGQDTQYF,TGCGCCAGCTCCCAGGGCAGGGGGCAGGATACGCAGTATTTT,TRBJ2-3,TRBD1,-,TRBV5-1
CATHRIYGYTF,TGTGCCACACACCGGATCTATGGCTACACCTTC,TRBJ1-2,-,-,TRBV28
CAVEGGTEAFF,TGTGCCGTGGAGGGGGGAACTGAAGCTTTCTTT,TRBJ1-1,-,few,TRBV6-5
CATSDLGRGLVLEPQHF,TGTGCCACCAGTGATTTAGGTCGGGGGTTGGTGTTGGAGCCCCAGCATTTT,TRBJ1-5,-,-,TRBV24-1
CAITERGNEQFF,TGTGCCATCACGGAAAGGGGTAATGAGCAGTTCTTC,TRBJ2-1,-,-,TRBV10-3
CASNTSGQDVYGYTF,TGTGCCAGCAACACCTCCGGACAGGACGTCTATGGCTACACCTTC,TRBJ1-2,TRBD1,-,TRBV3-1
CASSEVNSNQPQHF,TGTGCCAGCAGTGAAGTTAACAGCAATCAGCCCCAGCATTTT,TRBJ1-5,-,few,TRBV2
CASIVQGASGGYTF,TGTGCCAGCATAGTCCAGGGGGCGTCTGGCGGCTACACCTTC,TRBJ1-2,TRBD1,few,TRBV28
CASSFSGGGGRETQYF,TGTGCCAGCAGCTTTTCGGGAGGTGGAGGAAGAGAGACCCAGTACTTC,TRBJ2-5,TRBD2,many,TRBV7-8
CASSSTTSGSSDTQYF,TGTGCCAGCAGTAGTACAACTAGCGGGAGCTCAGATACGCAGTATTTT,TRBJ2-3,TRBD2,few,TRBV2
CAWTQLFGQGGEQYF,TGTGCCTGGACCCAACTATTTGGGCAGGGGGGCGAGCAGTACTTC,TRBJ2-7,-,many,TRBV30
CASVNWVGQPQHF,TGTGCCAGCGTAAACTGGGTAGGGCAGCCCCAGCATTTT,TRBJ1-5,-,-,TRBV28
CASTTGFGASYEQYF,TGTGCCAGCACCACAGGGTTTGGCGCGTCCTACGAGCAGTACTTC,TRBJ2-7,-,few,TRBV6-1
CATSGRSRLPDTQYF,TGTGCCACCAGCGGAAGGTCCCGTCTTCCGGATACGCAGTATTTT,TRBJ2-3,-,-,TRBV24-1
CASSSGSGTDTQYF,TGTGCCAGCAGCTCCGGGAGTGGCACAGATACGCAGTATTTT,TRBJ2-3,-,few,TRBV7-2